Shown below are 11 T cell receptor beta chains from a single sample sequenced in a study of immune evolution from preneoplasia to lung adenocarcinoma. The data were produced by immunoSEQ multiplex PCR, yet TCRdb's version contains in-frame clones alone and is incomplete. The sample contains 5,000 or so clones, under 85% of which appear only once. Material for sequencing was FFPE minimally invasive lung adenocarcinoma tissue. The receptor source for this set is a person aged 60-79 years with lung adenocarcinoma.

This clone was counted between two and nine times. The chain recombines TRBV5-6 with TRBJ2-6, with D perhaps TRBD1 (5 bases). The CDR3 length is 17 residues. The V end was cut by 2 bases, the J end by 2 bases, with 14 bases between. CDR1 is SGHDT, CDR2 YYEEEE, per germline. The CDR3 sequence is CASSFYQGGTGANVLTF. CDR3 nucleotide sequence: TGTGCCAGCAGCTTTTATCAGGGTGGCACTGGGGCCAACGTCCTGACTTTC.

In the case of this clone: Sequence at one end of the junction differs from germline and may be a read error. Other DNA sequences within the sample encode an identical CDR3. The rearrangement uses TRBV13 and TRBJ2-1, with a weak D call TRBD2 (5 bases). Germline CDR1 reads PRHDT; CDR2 reads FYEKMQ (reference sequence). The length of the CDR3 is 13 residues. The DNA of the CDR3 is TGTGCCAGCAGCCTAGGCGCGGGTAATGAGCAATTCTTC. Translated, it gives CASSLGAGNEQFF.

This clone has just a few counts. The chain joins TRBV7-2 to TRBJ2-1, with D unclear. V was pared by 1 base and J by 6 bases, with 10 bases between. The CDR3 spans 14 residues. Germline CDR1 reads SGHTA; CDR2 reads FQGNSA. The CDR3 DNA reads as TGTGCCAGCAGCTTAGATAGTGTGGTCAATGAGCAGTTCTTC. The encoded protein is CASSLDSVVNEQFF.

This clone was seen a single time. The gene calls are TRBV6-5 and TRBJ2-3; D not resolved. V lost 7 bases to trimming and J lost 0 bases, with 8 bases between them. Germline CDR1 reads MNHEY; CDR2 reads SVGAGI. The CDR3 totals 13 residues. CDR3 bases: TGTGCCAGCAAAGTAACTAGCACAGATACGCAGTATTTT. This sequence encodes CASKVTSTDTQYF.

The chain joins TRBV2 to TRBJ1-1; D is ambiguous. Germline V gives CDR1 SNHLY, CDR2 FYNNEI. This CDR3 contains 12 residues. The germline V and J ends were trimmed by 7 bases and 2 bases, with 8 bases remaining between them. Written as DNA, the CDR3 is TGTGCCAGCAATGCGGGAAACACTGAAGCTTTCTTT. Amino acid sequence: CASNAGNTEAFF.

The chain recombines TRBV19 with TRBJ1-3; D perhaps matches TRBD1 (6 bases). This CDR3 comprises 14 residues. V was trimmed by 10 bases and J by 4 bases, leaving 17 bases between them. Germline CDR1 and CDR2: LNHDA and SQIVND (reference sequence). CDR3 DNA: TGTGCCACGGGGGCCTCACTAGGCGGAAACACCATATATTTT. Protein: CATGASLGGNTIYF.

This clone occurred once. The germline gene is not matched at one end of the junction; a read error may be the cause. In the same sample, other DNA sequences code for this CDR3. The chain links TRBV13 to TRBJ2-1; D is possibly TRBD2 (5 bases). This CDR3 is built from 13 residues. Germline CDR1 is PRHDT and CDR2 is FYEKMQ (reference sequence). The CDR3 DNA is TGTGCCAGCAGCCTAGGCGCGGGTAATGAGCAGTTCTTC. As protein: CASSLGAGNEQFF.

The chain uses TRBV11-3 and TRBJ1-1; tentatively, D is TRBD1 (6 bases). The CDR3 has 13 residues. Germline lookup yields CDR1 SGHNT and CDR2 YENEEA. Trimming removed 5 bases from V and 4 bases from J, with 11 bases in between. CDR3 in DNA: TGTGCCAGCAGCCAGGACAGCCTCACTGAAGCTTTCTTT. Its protein product is CASSQDSLTEAFF.

This clone has more than one count but fewer than ten. The chain employs TRBV30 and TRBJ1-1; possible D gene TRBD1, 5 bases. V lost 0 bases to trimming and J lost 5 bases, with 16 bases between them. The CDR3 sequence is 15 residues long. Germline values: CDR1 GTSNPN, CDR2 SVGIG (reference sequence). CDR3 residues: CAWSVRGLRVTEAFF. Written as DNA, the CDR3 is TGTGCCTGGAGTGTAAGGGGCCTGCGGGTTACTGAAGCTTTCTTT.

This clone is a singleton in its sample. This chain uses TRBV6-1 with TRBJ1-5; weak D call: TRBD1 (5 bases). V dropped 7 bases and J dropped 8 bases, with 21 bases sitting between them. The CDR3 contains 15 residues. Germline V gene sequence: CDR1 MNHNS, CDR2 SASEGT. CDR3 DNA sequence: TGTGCCAGCAATCGGGACGGCCTAGCCCTAGAGCCCCAGCATTTT. Its translation is CASNRDGLALEPQHF.

J is TRBJ2-1 and V is TRBV19; D is unclear. CDR1 LNHDA and CDR2 SQIVND come from the germline V gene (reference sequence). Trimming took off 8 bases at V and 9 bases at J, with 14 bases between the two ends. CDR3 length: 12 residues. As DNA, the CDR3 is TGTGCCAGTCAAGGGCTAGGTGTTGAGCAGTTCTTC. Translating gives CASQGLGVEQFF.